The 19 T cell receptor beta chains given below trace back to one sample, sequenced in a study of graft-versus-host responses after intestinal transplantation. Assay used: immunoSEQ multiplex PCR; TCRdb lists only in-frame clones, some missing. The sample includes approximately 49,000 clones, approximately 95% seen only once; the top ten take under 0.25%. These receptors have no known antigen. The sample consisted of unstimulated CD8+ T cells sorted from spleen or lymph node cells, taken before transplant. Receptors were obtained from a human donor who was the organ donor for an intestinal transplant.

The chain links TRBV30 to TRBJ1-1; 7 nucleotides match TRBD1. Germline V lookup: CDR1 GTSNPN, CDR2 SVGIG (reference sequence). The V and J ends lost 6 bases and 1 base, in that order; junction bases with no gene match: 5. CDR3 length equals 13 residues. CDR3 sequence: CACTGDPNTEAFF. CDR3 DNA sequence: TGTGCCTGTACAGGGGACCCGAACACTGAAGCTTTCTTT.

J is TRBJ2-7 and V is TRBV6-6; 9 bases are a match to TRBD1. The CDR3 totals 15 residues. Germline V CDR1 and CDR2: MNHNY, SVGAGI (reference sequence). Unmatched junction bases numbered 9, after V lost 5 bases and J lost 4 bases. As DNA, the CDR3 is TGTGCCAGCAGTAAGGGGGGACAGGGTAATTACGAGCAGTACTTC. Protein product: CASSKGGQGNYEQYF.

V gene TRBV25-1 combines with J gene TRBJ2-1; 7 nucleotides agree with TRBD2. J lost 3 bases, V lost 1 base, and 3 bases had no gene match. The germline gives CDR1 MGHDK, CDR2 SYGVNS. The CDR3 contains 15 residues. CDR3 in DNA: TGTGCCAGCAGTGAATCTTGGGGGGGCTACAATGAGCAGTTCTTC. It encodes CASSESWGGYNEQFF.

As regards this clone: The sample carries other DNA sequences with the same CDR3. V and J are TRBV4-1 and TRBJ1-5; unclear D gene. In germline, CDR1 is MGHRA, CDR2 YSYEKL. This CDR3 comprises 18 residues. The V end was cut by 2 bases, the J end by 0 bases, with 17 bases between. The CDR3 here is CASSQTDVIRGSNQPQHF. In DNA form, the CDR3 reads TGCGCCAGCAGCCAAACGGACGTAATTCGGGGTAGCAATCAGCCCCAGCATTTT.

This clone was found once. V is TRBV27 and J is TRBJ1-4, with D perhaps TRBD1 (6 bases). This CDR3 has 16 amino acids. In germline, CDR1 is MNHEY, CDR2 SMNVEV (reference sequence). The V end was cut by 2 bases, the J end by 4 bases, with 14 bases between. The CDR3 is CASSLLPRGDNEKLFF. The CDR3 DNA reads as TGTGCCAGCAGTTTACTCCCCAGGGGTGATAATGAAAAACTGTTTTTT.

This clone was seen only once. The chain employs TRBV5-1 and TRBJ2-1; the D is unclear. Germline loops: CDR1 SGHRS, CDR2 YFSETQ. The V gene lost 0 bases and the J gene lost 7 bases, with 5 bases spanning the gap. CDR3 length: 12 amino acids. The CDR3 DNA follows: TGCGCCAGCAGCTTGGGGCCTAATGAGCAGTTCTTC. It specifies CASSLGPNEQFF.

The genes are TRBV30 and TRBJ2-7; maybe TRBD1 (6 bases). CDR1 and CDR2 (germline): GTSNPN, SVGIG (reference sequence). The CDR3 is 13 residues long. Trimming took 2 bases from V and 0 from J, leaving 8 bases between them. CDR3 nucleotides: TGTGCCTGGAGTCTGGGGGCCTCCTACGAGCAGTACTTC. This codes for CAWSLGASYEQYF.

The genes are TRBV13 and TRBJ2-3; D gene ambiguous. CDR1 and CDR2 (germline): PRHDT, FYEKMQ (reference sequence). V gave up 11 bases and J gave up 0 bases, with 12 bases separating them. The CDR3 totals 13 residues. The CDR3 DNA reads TGTGCCTCTCTCGCCTCTAGCACAGATACGCAGTATTTT. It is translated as CASLASSTDTQYF.

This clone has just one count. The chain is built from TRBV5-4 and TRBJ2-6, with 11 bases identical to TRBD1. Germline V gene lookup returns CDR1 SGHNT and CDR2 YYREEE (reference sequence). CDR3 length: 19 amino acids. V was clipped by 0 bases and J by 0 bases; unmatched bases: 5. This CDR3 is CASSLVGTGGFSGANVLTF. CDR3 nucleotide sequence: TGTGCCAGCAGCTTGGTCGGGACAGGGGGATTCTCTGGGGCCAACGTCCTGACTTTC.

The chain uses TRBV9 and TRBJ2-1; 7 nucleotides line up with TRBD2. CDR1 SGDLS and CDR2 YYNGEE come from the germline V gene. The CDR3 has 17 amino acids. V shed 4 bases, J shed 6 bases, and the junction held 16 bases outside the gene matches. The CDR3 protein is CASSPQWGGAASNEQFF. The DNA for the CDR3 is TGTGCCAGCAGCCCCCAGTGGGGAGGGGCCGCTTCCAATGAGCAGTTCTTC.

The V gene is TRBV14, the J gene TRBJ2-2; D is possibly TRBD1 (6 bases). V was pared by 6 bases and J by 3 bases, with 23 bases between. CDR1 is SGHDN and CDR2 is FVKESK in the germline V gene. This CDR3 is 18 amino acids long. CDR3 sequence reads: CASSQKMAGDQDTGELFF. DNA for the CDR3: TGTGCCAGCAGTCAAAAAATGGCAGGGGATCAGGACACCGGGGAGCTGTTTTTT. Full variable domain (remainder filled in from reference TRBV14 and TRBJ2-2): EAGVTQFPSHSVIEKGQTVTLRCDPISGHDNLYWYRRVMGKEIKFLLHFVKESKQDESGMPNNRFLAERTGGTYSTLKVQPAELEDSGVYFCASSQKMAGDQDTGELFFGEGSRLTVL.

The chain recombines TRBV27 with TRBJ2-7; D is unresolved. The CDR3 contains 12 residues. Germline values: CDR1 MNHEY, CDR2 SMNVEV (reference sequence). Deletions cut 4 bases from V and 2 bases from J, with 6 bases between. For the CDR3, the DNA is TGTGCCAGCAGTTCCACCCCCTACGAGCAGTACTTC. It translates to CASSSTPYEQYF.

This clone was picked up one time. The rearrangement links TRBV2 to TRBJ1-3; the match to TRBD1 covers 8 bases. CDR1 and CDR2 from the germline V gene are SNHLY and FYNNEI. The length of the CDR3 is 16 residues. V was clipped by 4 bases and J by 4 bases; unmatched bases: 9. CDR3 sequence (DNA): TGTGCCAGCAGTGTTTTGGGACAGGAAGAGGGAAACACCATATATTTT. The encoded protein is CASSVLGQEEGNTIYF.

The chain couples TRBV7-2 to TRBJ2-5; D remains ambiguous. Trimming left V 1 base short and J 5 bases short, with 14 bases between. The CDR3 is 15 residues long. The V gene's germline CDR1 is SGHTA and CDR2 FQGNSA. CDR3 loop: CASSLDSGLGETQYF. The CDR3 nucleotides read TGTGCCAGCAGCTTAGATTCTGGGTTAGGGGAGACCCAGTACTTC.

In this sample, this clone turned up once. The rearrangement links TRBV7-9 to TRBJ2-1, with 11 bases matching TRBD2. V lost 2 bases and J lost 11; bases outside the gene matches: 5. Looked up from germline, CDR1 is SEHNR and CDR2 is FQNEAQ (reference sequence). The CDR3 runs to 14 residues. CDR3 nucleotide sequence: TGTGCCAGCAGCTTAAATAGCGGGGGGGCCAAGCAGTTCTTC. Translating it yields CASSLNSGGAKQFF.

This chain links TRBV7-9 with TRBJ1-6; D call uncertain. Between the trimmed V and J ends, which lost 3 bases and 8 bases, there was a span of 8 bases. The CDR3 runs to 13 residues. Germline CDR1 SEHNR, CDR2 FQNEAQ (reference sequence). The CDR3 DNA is TGTGCCAGCAGCTTCTCACTGGATTCACCCCTCCACTTT. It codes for CASSFSLDSPLHF. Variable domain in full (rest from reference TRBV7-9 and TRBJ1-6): DTGVSQNPRHKITKRGQNVTFRCDPISEHNRLYWYRQTLGQGPEFLTYFQNEAQLEKSRLLSDRFSAERPKGSFSTLEIQRTEQGDSAMYLCASSFSLDSPLHFGNGTRLTVT.

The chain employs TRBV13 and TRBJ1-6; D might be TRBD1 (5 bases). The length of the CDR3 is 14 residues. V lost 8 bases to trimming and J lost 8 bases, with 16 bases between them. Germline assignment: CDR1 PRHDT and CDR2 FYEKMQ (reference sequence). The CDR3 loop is CASGEGRRYSPLHF. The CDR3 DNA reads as TGTGCCAGCGGAGAGGGACGGCGATATTCACCCCTCCACTTT.

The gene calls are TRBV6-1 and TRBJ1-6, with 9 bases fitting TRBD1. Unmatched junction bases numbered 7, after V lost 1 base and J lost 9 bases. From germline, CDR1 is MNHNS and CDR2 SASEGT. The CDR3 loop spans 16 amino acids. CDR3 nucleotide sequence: TGTGCCAGCAGTGAAGTAGTCGGGACAGGGCGTTCACCCCTCCACTTT. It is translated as CASSEVVGTGRSPLHF.

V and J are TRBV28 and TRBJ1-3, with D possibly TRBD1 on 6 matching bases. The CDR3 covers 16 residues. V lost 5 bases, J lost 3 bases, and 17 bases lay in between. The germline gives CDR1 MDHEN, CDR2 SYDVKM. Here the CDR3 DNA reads TGTGCCAGCAGTCCCCCCGGGGGCGCCTTTGGAAACACCATATATTTT. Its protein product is CASSPPGGAFGNTIYF.